Detailed here is one T cell receptor (beta chain). Its antigen is not identified. Assay: immunoSEQ multiplex PCR; the TCRdb copy retains only in-frame clones and omits some. The data contain 75,000 to 90,000 clones, roughly 89% of them singletons. The germline gives CDR1 SGHRS, CDR2 YFSETQ. The CDR3 runs 14 residues. The germline V and J ends were trimmed by 4 bases and 0 bases, with 9 bases remaining between them. This specimen comes from a study of T cell responses to AZD1222 COVID-19 vaccine. About the study: Investigators merged groups given second doses at roughly 4 or roughly 12 weeks. General observations from the study: Recipients of two AZD1222 doses showed rising Spike-specific TCR breadth and depth. Clonal diversity may have been underestimated in mostly white British donors.

The chain carries TRBV5-1 and TRBJ2-3, with a weak D call TRBD1 (5 bases). The specimen comprised peripheral blood, sampled on day 0 of AZD1222 vaccination. This TCR was sampled from an adult in good health. CDR3 region: CASSPGHSTDTQYF. CDR3 coding DNA: TGCGCCAGCAGCCCAGGACATAGCACAGATACGCAGTATTTT. Filled out from reference TRBV5-1 and TRBJ2-3, the complete variable domain reads KAGVTQTPRYLIKTRGQQVTLSCSPISGHRSVSWYQQTPGQGLQFLFEYFSETQRNKGNFPGRFSGRQFSNSRSEMNVSTLELGDSALYLCASSPGHSTDTQYFGPGTRLTVL.